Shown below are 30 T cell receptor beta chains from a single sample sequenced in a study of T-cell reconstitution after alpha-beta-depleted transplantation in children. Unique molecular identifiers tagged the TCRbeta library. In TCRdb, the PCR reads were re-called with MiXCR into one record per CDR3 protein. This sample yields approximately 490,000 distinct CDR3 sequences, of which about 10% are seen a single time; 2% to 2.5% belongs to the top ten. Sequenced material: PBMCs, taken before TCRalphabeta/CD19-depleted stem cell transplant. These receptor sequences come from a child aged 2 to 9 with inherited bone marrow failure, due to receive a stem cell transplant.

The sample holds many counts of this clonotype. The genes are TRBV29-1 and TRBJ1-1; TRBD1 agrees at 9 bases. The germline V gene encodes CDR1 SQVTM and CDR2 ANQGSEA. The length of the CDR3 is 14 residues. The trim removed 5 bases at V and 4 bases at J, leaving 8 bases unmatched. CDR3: CSVRTGTGSTEAFF. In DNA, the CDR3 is TGCAGCGTTCGGACCGGGACAGGGTCCACTGAAGCTTTCTTT. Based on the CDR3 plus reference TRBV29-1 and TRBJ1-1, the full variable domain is SAVISQKPSRDICQRGTSLTIQCQVDSQVTMMFWYRQQPGQSLTLIATANQGSEATYESGFVIDKFPISRPNLTFSTLTVSNMSPEDSSIYLCSVRTGTGSTEAFFGQGTRLTVV.

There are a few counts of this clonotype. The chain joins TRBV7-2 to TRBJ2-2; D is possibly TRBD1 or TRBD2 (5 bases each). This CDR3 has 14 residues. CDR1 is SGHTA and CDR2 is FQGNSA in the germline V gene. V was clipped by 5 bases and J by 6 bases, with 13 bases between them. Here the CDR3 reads CASSPIRGAGELFF. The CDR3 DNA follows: TGTGCCAGCAGCCCAATTAGGGGAGCCGGGGAGCTGTTTTTT. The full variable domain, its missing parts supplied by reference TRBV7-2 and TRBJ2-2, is GAGVSQSPSNKVTEKGKDVELRCDPISGHTALYWYRQSLGQGLEFLIYFQGNSAPDKSGLPSDRFSAERTGGSVSTLTIQRTQQEDSAVYLCASSPIRGAGELFFGEGSRLTVL.

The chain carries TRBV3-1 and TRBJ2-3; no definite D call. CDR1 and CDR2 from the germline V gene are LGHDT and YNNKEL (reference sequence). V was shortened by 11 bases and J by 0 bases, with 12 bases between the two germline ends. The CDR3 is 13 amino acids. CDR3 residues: CAFWPASTDTQYF. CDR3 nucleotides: TGTGCCTTCTGGCCTGCTAGCACAGATACGCAGTATTTT.

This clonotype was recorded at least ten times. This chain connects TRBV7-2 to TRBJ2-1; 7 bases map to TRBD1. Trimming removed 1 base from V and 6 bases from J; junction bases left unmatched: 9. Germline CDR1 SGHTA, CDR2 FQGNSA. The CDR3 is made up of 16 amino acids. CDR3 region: CASSLGGSTGSNEQFF. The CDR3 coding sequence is TGTGCCAGCAGCTTAGGGGGTTCGACAGGGAGCAATGAGCAGTTCTTC.

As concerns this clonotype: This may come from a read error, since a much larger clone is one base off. As DNA, the CDR3 is TGTGCCAGCAGCTCCTTCGCGGACCCCTACGAGCAGTACTTC. Translated, it gives CASSSFADPYEQYF. The chain couples TRBV7-6 to TRBJ2-7; D ambiguous. The CDR3 loop spans 14 amino acids. CDR1 is SGHVS and CDR2 is FNYEAQ in the germline V gene. Trimming took off 4 bases at V and 2 bases at J, with 12 bases between the two ends.

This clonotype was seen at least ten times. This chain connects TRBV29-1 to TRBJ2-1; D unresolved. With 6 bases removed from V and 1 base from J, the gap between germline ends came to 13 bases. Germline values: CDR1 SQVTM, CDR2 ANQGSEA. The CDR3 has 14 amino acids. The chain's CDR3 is CSVAPALSYNEQFF. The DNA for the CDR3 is TGCAGCGTCGCCCCGGCACTTTCCTACAATGAGCAGTTCTTC.

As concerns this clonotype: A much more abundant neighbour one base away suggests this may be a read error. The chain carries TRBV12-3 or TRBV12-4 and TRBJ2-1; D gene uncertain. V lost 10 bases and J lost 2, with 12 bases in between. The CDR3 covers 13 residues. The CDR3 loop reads CATRRTAYNEQFF. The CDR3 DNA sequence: TGTGCCACGAGACGGACCGCCTACAATGAGCAGTTCTTC.

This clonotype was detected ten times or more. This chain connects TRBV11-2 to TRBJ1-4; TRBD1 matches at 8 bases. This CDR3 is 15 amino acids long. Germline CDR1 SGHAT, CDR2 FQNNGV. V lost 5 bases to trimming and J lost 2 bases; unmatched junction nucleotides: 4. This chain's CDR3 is CASSITGGTNEKLFF. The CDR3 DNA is TGTGCCAGCAGCATCACAGGGGGGACTAATGAAAAACTGTTTTTT.

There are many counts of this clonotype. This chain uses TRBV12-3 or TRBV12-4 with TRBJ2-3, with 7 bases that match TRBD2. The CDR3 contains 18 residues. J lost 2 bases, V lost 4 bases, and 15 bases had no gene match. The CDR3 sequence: CASSSRISQRDHTDTQYF. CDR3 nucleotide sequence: TGTGCCAGCAGTTCTCGTATTTCCCAGCGGGACCACACAGATACGCAGTATTTT.

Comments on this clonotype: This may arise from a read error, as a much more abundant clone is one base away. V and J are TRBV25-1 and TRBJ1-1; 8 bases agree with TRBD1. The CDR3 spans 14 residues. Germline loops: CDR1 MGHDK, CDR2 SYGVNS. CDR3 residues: CSSTLTGENTEAFF. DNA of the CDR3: TGTTCCAGCACCCTGACAGGGGAGAACACTGAAGCTTTCTTT.

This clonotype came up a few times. The CDR3 here is CASSPTGTAYGYTF. The DNA for the CDR3 is TGTGCCAGCAGTCCCACCGGGACGGCGTATGGCTACACCTTC. The chain is built from TRBV6-2 or TRBV6-3 and TRBJ1-2; the D gene is possibly TRBD1 (5 bases). The CDR3 spans 14 residues. Germline V gene sequence: CDR1 MNHEY, CDR2 SVGEGT. V lost 5 bases and J lost 5, with 15 bases in between.

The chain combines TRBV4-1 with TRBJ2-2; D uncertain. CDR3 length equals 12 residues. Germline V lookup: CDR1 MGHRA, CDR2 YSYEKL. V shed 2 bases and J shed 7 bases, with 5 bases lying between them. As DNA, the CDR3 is TGCGCCAGCAGCCAACTAAACGGGGAGCTGTTTTTT. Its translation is CASSQLNGELFF.

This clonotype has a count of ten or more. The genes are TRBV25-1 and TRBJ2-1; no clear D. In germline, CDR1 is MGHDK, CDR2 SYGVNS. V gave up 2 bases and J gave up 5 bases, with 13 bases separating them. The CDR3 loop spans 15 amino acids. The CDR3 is CASSEEGYIDNEQFF. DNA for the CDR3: TGTGCCAGCAGTGAAGAAGGGTATATAGACAATGAGCAGTTCTTC.

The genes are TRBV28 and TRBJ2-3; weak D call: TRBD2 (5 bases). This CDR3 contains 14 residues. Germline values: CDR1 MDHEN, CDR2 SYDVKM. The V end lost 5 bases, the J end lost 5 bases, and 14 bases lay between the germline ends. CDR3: CASSDTFGVDTQYF. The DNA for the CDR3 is TGTGCCAGCAGTGATACCTTCGGGGTAGATACGCAGTATTTT. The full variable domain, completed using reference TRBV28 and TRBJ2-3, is DVKVTQSSRYLVKRTGEKVFLECVQDMDHENMFWYRQDPGLGLRLIYFSYDVKMKEKGDIPEGYSVSREKKERFSLILESASTNQTSMYLCASSDTFGVDTQYFGPGTRLTVL.

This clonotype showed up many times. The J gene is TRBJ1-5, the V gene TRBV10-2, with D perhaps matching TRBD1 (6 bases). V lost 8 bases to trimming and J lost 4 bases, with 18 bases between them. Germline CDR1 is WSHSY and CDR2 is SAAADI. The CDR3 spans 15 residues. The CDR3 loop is CASGWGPGTNQPQHF. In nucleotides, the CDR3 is TGCGCCAGCGGTTGGGGTCCCGGGACAAATCAGCCCCAGCATTTT.

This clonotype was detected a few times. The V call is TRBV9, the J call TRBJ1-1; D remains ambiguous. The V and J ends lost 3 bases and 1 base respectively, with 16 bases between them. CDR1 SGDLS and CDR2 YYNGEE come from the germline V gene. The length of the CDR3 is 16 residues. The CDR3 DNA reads TGTGCCAGCAGCGGGGGTTTGGGCAGAAAGAACACTGAAGCTTTCTTT. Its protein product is CASSGGLGRKNTEAFF.

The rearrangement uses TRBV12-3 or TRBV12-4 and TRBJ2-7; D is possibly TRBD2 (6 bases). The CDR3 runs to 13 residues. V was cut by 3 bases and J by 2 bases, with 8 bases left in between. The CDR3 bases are TGTGCCAGCAGTTTCCGGGAGCCCTACGAGCAGTACTTC. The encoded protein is CASSFREPYEQYF.

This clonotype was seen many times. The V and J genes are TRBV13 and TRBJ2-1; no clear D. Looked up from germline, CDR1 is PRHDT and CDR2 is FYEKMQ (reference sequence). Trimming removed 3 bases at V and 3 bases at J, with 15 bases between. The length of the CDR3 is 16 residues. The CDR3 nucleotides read TGTGCCAGCAGCTTTTATACCCCGGACGGCTACAATGAGCAGTTCTTC. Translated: CASSFYTPDGYNEQFF.

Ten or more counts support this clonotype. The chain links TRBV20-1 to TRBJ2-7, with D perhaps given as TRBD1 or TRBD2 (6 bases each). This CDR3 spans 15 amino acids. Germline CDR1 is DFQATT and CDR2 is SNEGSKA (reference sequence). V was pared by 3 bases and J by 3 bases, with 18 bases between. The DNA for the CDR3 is TGCAGTGCTAGTTTTTCCGGGGGCGATTACTACGAGCAGTACTTC. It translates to CSASFSGGDYYEQYF.

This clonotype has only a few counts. The CDR3 reads CASSHWDRGDQETQYF. The CDR3 nucleotides are TGTGCCAGCAGCCACTGGGACAGGGGTGATCAAGAGACCCAGTACTTC. The chain recombines TRBV11-2 with TRBJ2-5; 10 positions match TRBD1. Losses at the gene ends were 5 bases for V and 2 bases for J; bases not matched to a gene: 8. The CDR3 covers 16 residues. Per the germline V gene, CDR1 is SGHAT and CDR2 is FQNNGV.

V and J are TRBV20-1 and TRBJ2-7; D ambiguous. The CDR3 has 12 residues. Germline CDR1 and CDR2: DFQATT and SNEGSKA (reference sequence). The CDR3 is CSAVDSTHEQYF. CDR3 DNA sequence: TGCAGCGCCGTTGATAGCACCCACGAGCAGTACTTC.

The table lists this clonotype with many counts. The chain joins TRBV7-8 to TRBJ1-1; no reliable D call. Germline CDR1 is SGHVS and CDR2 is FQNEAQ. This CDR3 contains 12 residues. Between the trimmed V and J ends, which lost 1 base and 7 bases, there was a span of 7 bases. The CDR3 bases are TGTGCCAGCAGCTTAGAAGGCATTGAAGCTTTCTTT. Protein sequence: CASSLEGIEAFF.

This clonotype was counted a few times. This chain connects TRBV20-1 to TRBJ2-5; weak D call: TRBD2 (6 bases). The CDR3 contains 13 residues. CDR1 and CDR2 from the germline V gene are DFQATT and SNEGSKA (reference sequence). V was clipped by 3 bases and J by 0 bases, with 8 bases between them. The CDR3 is CSASSGDQETQYF. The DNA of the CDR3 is TGCAGTGCTAGTAGCGGAGACCAAGAGACCCAGTACTTC.

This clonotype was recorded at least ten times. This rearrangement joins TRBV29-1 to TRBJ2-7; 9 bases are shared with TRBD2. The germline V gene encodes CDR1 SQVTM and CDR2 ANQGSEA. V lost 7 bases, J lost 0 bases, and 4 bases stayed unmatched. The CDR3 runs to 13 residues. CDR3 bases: TGCAGCGCGAATAGCGGGAGCTCCTACGAGCAGTACTTC. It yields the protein CSANSGSSYEQYF.

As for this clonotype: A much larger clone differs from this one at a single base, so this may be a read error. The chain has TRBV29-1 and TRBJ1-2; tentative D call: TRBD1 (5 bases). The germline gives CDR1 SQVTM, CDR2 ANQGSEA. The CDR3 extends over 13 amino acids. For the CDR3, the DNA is TGCAGCGTTGCCGGGGGGGGGAACTATGGCTTCACCTTC. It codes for CSVAGGGNYGFTF.

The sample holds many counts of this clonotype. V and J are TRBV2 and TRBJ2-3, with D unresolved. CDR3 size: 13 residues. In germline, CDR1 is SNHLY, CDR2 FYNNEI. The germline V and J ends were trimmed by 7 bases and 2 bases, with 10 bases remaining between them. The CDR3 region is CASTRRLTDTQYF. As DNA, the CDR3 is TGTGCCAGCACGCGGCGCCTCACAGATACGCAGTATTTT. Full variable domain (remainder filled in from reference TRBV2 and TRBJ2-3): EPEVTQTPSHQVTQMGQEVILRCVPISNHLYFYWYRQILGQKVEFLVSFYNNEISEKSEIFDDQFSVERPDGSNFTLKIRSTKLEDSAMYFCASTRRLTDTQYFGPGTRLTVL.

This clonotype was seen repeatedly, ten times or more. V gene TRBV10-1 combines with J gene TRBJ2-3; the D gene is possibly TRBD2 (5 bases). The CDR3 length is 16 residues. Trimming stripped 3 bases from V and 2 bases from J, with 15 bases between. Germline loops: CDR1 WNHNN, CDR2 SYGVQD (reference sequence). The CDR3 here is CASSDLAFSNTDTQYF. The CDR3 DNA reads TGCGCCAGCAGTGACCTAGCCTTCTCAAACACAGATACGCAGTATTTT.

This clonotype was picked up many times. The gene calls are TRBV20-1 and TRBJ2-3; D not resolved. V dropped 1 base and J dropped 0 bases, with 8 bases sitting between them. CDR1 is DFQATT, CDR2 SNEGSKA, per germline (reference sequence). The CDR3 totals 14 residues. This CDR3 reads CSARGLGSTDTQYF. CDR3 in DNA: TGCAGTGCTAGAGGTCTCGGGAGCACAGATACGCAGTATTTT.

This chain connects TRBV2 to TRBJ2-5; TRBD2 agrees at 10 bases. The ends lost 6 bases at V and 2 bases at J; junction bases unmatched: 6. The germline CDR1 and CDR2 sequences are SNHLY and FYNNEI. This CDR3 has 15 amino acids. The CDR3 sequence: CASRVASGRQETQYF. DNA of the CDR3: TGTGCCAGCAGGGTAGCTAGCGGGAGACAAGAGACCCAGTACTTC.

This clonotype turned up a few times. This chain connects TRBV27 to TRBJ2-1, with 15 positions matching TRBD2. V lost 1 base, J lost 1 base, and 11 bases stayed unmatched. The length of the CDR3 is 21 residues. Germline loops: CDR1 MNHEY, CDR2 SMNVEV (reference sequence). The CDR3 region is CASSLYSGLAGGTFSYNEQFF. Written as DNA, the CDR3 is TGTGCCAGCAGTTTATACTCGGGACTAGCGGGGGGCACGTTTTCCTACAATGAGCAGTTCTTC.